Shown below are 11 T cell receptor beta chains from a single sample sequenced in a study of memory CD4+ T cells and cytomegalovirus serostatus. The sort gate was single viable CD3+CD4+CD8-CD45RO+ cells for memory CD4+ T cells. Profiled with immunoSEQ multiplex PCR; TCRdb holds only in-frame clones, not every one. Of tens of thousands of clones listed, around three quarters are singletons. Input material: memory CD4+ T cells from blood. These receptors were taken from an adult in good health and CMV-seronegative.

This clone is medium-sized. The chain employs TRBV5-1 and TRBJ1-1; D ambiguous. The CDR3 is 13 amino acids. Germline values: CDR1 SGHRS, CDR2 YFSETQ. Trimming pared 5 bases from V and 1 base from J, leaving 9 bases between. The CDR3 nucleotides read TGCGCCAGCAGTCCCAATAGGAACACTGAAGCTTTCTTT. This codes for CASSPNRNTEAFF.

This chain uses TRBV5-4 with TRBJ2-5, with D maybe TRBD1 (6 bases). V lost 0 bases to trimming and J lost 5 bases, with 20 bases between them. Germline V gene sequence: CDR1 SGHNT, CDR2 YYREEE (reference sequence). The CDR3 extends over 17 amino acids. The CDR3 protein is CASSLAQGFGARETQYF. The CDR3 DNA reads TGTGCCAGCAGCTTGGCCCAGGGGTTTGGGGCAAGGGAGACCCAGTACTTC. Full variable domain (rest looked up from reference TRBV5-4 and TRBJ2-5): ETGVTQSPTHLIKTRGQQVTLRCSSQSGHNTVSWYQQALGQGPQFIFQYYREEENGRGNFPPRFSGLQFPNYSSELNVNALELDDSALYLCASSLAQGFGARETQYFGPGTRLLVL.

CDR3 sequence reads: CASSEYSASQQFF. The CDR3, as DNA: TGTGCCAGCAGTGAATACTCGGCTAGCCAGCAGTTCTTC. The chain has TRBV6-1 and TRBJ2-1; TRBD2 might be the D (5 bases). Germline loops: CDR1 MNHNS, CDR2 SASEGT. V dropped 2 bases and J dropped 11 bases, with 13 bases sitting between them. This CDR3 contains 13 residues.

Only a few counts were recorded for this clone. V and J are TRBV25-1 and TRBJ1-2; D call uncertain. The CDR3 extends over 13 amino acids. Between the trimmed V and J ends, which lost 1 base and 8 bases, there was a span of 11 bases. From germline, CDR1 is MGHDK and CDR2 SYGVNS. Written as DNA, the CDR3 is TGTGCCAGCAGTGAATGGATAGGAGGCGGCTACACCTTC. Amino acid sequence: CASSEWIGGGYTF.

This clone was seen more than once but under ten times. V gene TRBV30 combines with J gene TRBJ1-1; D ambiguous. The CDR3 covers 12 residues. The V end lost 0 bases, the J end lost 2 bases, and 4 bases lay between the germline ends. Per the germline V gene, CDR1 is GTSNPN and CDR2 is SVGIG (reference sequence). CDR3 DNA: TGTGCCTGGAGTGTGGGCAACACTGAAGCTTTCTTT. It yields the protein CAWSVGNTEAFF.

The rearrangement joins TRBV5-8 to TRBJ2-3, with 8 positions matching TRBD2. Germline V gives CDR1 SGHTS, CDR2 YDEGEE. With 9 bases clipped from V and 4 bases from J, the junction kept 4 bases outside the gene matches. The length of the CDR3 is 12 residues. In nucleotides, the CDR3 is TGTGCCAACCCGGGGGGGCCAGATACGCAGTATTTT. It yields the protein CANPGGPDTQYF.

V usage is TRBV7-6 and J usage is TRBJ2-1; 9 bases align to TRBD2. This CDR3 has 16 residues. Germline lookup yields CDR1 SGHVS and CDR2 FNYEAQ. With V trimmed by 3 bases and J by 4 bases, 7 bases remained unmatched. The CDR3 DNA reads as TGTGCCAGCAGCTTTAGAGCGGGAGGTCGGTACAATGAGCAGTTCTTC. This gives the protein CASSFRAGGRYNEQFF. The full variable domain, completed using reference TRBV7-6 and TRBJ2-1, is GAGVSQSPRYKVTKRGQDVALRCDPISGHVSLYWYRQALGQGPEFLTYFNYEAQQDKSGLPNDRFSAERPEGSISTLTIQRTEQRDSAMYRCASSFRAGGRYNEQFFGPGTRLTVL.

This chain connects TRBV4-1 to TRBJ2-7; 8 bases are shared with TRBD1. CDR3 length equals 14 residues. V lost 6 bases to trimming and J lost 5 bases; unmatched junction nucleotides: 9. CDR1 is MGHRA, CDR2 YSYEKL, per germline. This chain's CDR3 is CASRRTDRVDEQYF. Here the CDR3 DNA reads TGCGCCAGCAGACGAACGGACAGGGTGGACGAGCAGTACTTC.

Here the CDR3 reads CASSPSGTGTYEQYF. The CDR3 DNA reads TGTGCCAGCAGTCCATCCGGGACAGGGACCTACGAGCAGTACTTC. The genes are TRBV28 and TRBJ2-7; 9 bases agree with TRBD1. The CDR3 length is 15 residues. The ends lost 5 bases at V and 2 bases at J; junction bases unmatched: 7. Germline-derived CDR1 and CDR2 are MDHEN and SYDVKM.

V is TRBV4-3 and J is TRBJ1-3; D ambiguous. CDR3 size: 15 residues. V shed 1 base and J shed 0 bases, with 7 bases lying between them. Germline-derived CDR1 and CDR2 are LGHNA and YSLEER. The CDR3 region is CASSQGTRSGNTIYF. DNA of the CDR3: TGCGCCAGCAGCCAAGGGACGCGCTCTGGAAACACCATATATTTT.

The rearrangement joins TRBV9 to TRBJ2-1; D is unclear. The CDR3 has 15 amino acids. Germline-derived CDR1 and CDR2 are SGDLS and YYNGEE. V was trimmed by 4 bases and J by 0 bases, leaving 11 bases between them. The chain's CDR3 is CASSYDSSSYNEQFF. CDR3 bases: TGTGCCAGCAGCTACGACTCTAGCTCCTACAATGAGCAGTTCTTC.